Listed below are T cell receptor beta chains from one sample, sequenced in a study of cytomegalovirus exposure and HLA in healthy donors. Profiled with immunoSEQ multiplex PCR; TCRdb holds only in-frame clones, not every one. The data contain 130,000 to 150,000 clones, 70% to 90% of them singletons. Specimen: PBMCs. The source is a woman aged 25 to 39 in good health and CMV-seronegative. The CDR3 runs from the conserved cysteine through the conserved F or W. Each record gives: J gene, clone size, D gene, V gene, CDR3 protein, CDR3 DNA. The D gene is left open where the match is weak. Size is omitted from some rows. Given values are once, few, many or a class for expanded clones.

TRBJ2-3 NA TRBD2 TRBV4-1 CASSPGLAGGFSTDTQYF TGCGCCAGCAGCCCGGGACTAGCGGGGGGTTTTAGCACAGATACGCAGTATTTT
TRBJ2-3 NA TRBD2 TRBV7-8 CASSQRGHPTDTQYF TGTGCCAGCAGCCAGCGGGGGCATCCCACAGATACGCAGTATTTT
TRBJ1-1 NA TRBD1 TRBV5-1 CASSFPQGWGVNTEAFF TGCGCCAGCAGCTTCCCACAGGGGTGGGGTGTTAACACTGAAGCTTTCTTT
TRBJ2-1 NA NA TRBV5-1 CASSLAGTPRGNEQFF TGCGCCAGCAGCTTGGCGGGGACACCGAGGGGCAATGAGCAGTTCTTC
TRBJ2-1 NA TRBD1 TRBV6-6 CASSYLQGGTYNEQFF TGTGCCAGCAGTTACTTACAGGGGGGAACATACAATGAGCAGTTCTTC
TRBJ2-7 NA NA TRBV7-8 CASSLGRRSYEQYF TGTGCCAGCAGCTTAGGCAGGCGTAGCTACGAGCAGTACTTC
TRBJ1-2 NA NA TRBV6-5 CASSYSGVGGYGYTF TGTGCCAGCAGTTACTCCGGGGTAGGGGGCTATGGCTACACCTTC
TRBJ1-5 once NA TRBV19 CASSIAIGGGDPQPQHF TGTGCCAGTAGTATAGCCATCGGTGGGGGGGATCCTCAGCCCCAGCATTTT
TRBJ2-7 NA TRBD1 TRBV28 CASSLRPGGNYEQYF TGTGCCAGCAGTCTACGTCCAGGGGGTAACTACGAGCAGTACTTC
TRBJ2-3 NA NA TRBV5-1 CASDPGGTWGTDTQYF TGCGCCTCCGACCCAGGAGGTACATGGGGCACAGATACGCAGTATTTT
TRBJ1-2 few TRBD1 TRBV4-1 CASSQEGPPGGSYGYTF TGCGCCAGCAGCCAAGAGGGACCCCCAGGGGGTAGCTATGGCTACACCTTC